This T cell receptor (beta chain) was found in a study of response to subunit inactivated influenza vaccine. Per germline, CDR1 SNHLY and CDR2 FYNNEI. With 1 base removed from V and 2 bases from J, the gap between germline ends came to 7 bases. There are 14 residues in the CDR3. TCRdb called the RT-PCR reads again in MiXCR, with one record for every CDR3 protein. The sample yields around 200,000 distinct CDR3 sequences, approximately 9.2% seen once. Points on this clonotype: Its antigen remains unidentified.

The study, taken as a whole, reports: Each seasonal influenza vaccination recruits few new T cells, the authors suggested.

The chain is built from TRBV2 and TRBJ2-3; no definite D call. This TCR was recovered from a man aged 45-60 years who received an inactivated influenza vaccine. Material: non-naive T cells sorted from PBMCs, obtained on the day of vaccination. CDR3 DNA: TGTGCCAGCAGTGAAGTTTTCGTCACAGATACGCAGTATTTT. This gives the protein CASSEVFVTDTQYF.